A selection of T cell receptor beta chains follows, all from one sample in a study of shared clonotypes between healthy human individuals. Clones were read by immunoSEQ multiplex PCR, and TCRdb kept only the in-frame ones, dropping some. The sample carries roughly 2,300,000 clones, less than 95% recorded once. Source material: naive CD4+ T cells from PBMCs. The source is a man younger than 30 in good health. Some clones in this sample may be carry-over from other donors' samples. Both conserved end residues are part of each CDR3. The D gene is left open where the match is weak. A row's size may be missing; if present it is once, few, many or a size class.

v_gene	j_gene	abundance	d_gene	CDR3aa	CDR3nt
TRBV28	TRBJ2-3	NA	NA	CASSLSLGTDTQYF	TGTGCCAGCAGTTTATCTCTCGGGACAGATACGCAGTATTTT
TRBV5-1	TRBJ2-7	NA	NA	CASSRNAQVVPTYEQYF	TGCGCCAGCAGCCGGAATGCGCAAGTTGTTCCAACCTACGAGCAGTACTTC
TRBV5-4	TRBJ2-3	NA	NA	CASSLKRSTDTQYF	TGTGCCAGCAGCTTGAAGCGGTCCACAGATACGCAGTATTTT
TRBV7-3	TRBJ2-7	NA	TRBD1	CASSQGDRGVYEQYF	TGTGCCAGCAGCCAAGGAGACAGGGGGGTATACGAGCAGTACTTC
TRBV5-4	TRBJ2-1	NA	TRBD2	CASRPGLAGIYNEQFF	TGTGCCAGCAGGCCCGGACTAGCGGGAATCTACAATGAGCAGTTCTTC
TRBV15	TRBJ2-7	NA	TRBD2	CATSSPSGSLNEQYF	TGTGCCACCAGCAGTCCTAGCGGGAGTCTCAACGAGCAGTACTTC
TRBV6-5	TRBJ2-1	once	NA	CASSRPNNEQFF	TGTGCCAGCAGTCGACCTAACAATGAGCAGTTCTTC
TRBV6-6	TRBJ2-1	NA	TRBD1	CASRSGTGGRNEQFF	TGTGCCAGCAGAAGTGGGACAGGGGGCCGGAATGAGCAGTTCTTC
TRBV10-3	TRBJ2-3	NA	NA	CAITRSGREDTQYF	TGTGCCATCACTAGGTCAGGGCGAGAAGATACGCAGTATTTT
TRBV9	TRBJ1-2	NA	NA	CASSVDQGTSYGYTF	TGTGCCAGCAGCGTAGACCAGGGGACGTCCTATGGCTACACCTTC
TRBV13	TRBJ2-3	NA	TRBD2	CASSYASGRIDTQYF	TGTGCCAGCAGCTACGCTAGCGGGAGAATAGATACGCAGTATTTT
TRBV7-3	TRBJ2-3	NA	NA	CASSPDAGSTDTQYF	TGTGCCAGCAGTCCCGATGCGGGGAGCACAGATACGCAGTATTTT
TRBV5-1	TRBJ2-5	NA	NA	CASGARETQYF	TGCGCCAGCGGAGCTCGAGAGACCCAGTACTTC
TRBV19	TRBJ1-1	once	NA	CASSIAGGNTEAFF	TGTGCCAGTAGTATAGCGGGAGGGAACACTGAAGCTTTCTTT
TRBV19	TRBJ2-1	NA	NA	CASSVSPAPRNEQFF	TGTGCCAGTAGTGTAAGCCCTGCCCCGAGGAATGAGCAGTTCTTC
TRBV5-1	TRBJ2-7	NA	TRBD2	CASSLVAGEAGEQYF	TGCGCCAGCAGCTTGGTAGCGGGGGAAGCGGGGGAGCAGTACTTC
TRBV2	TRBJ1-1	NA	NA	CASSVIRRRGNTEAFF	TGTGCCAGCAGTGTCATAAGGCGGAGGGGGAACACTGAAGCTTTCTTT
TRBV30	TRBJ2-7	NA	TRBD2	CAWSVSGGSKYEQYF	TGTGCCTGGAGTGTAAGCGGCGGGAGTAAGTACGAGCAGTACTTC
TRBV28	TRBJ1-3	NA	NA	CASRPGGVGNTIYF	TGTGCCAGCAGACCCGGGGGGGTTGGAAACACCATATATTTT
TRBV28	TRBJ2-4	NA	TRBD2	CASSTLAGGWVAKNIQYF	TGTGCCAGCAGCACCCTAGCGGGAGGTTGGGTCGCCAAAAACATTCAGTACTTC